The 16 T cell receptor beta chains below were found in one sample sequenced in a study of PD-L1 blockade in urothelial cancer. Specified time point: peripheral blood 6 weeks after treatment start. Only in-frame clones appear in the TCRdb table, and some are missing; sequencing was by immunoSEQ multiplex PCR. The sample holds more than 60,000 clones, almost 90% seen once. The specimen comprised PBMCs, sampled around atezolizumab (anti-PD-L1) treatment. Receptors were obtained from a man in his fifties or sixties with urothelial cancer.

The CDR3 protein is CASRRGDRGTGELFF. DNA for the CDR3: TGTGCCAGCAGGAGGGGGGACAGGGGAACCGGGGAGCTGTTTTTT. The gene calls are TRBV9 and TRBJ2-2; TRBD1 matches 10 bases. The junction had 6 bases not matched to a gene; V was cut back by 5 bases and J by 5 bases. The CDR3 covers 15 residues. Germline-derived CDR1 and CDR2 are SGDLS and YYNGEE. The full variable domain, rest sourced from reference TRBV9 and TRBJ2-2, is DSGVTQTPKHLITATGQRVTLRCSPRSGDLSVYWYQQSLDQGLQFLIQYYNGEERAKGNILERFSAQQFPDLHSELNLSSLELGDSALYFCASRRGDRGTGELFFGEGSRLTVL.

J is TRBJ1-1 and V is TRBV5-1; weak D call: TRBD1 (5 bases). The CDR3 consists of 13 residues. V lost 4 bases to trimming and J lost 5 bases, with 12 bases between them. Germline V gives CDR1 SGHRS, CDR2 YFSETQ. The CDR3 nucleotides are TGCGCCAGCAGCATACAGGACAAGACTGAAGCTTTCTTT. Amino acid sequence: CASSIQDKTEAFF.

This clone was observed a few times. This rearrangement joins TRBV5-1 to TRBJ2-7, with TRBD2 as a possible D gene (6 bases). The V end lost 0 bases, the J end lost 0 bases, and 10 bases lay between the germline ends. CDR3 length: 15 residues. The germline gives CDR1 SGHRS, CDR2 YFSETQ. DNA of the CDR3: TGCGCCAGCAGCTTGGCCCTAGCGAGCTCCTACGAGCAGTACTTC. This encodes CASSLALASSYEQYF.

Only one count was recorded for this clone. The rearrangement links TRBV19 to TRBJ2-1; 8 bases line up with TRBD1. The CDR3 is 15 residues long. J lost 1 base, V lost 6 bases, and 5 bases had no gene match. CDR1 is LNHDA and CDR2 is SQIVND in the germline V gene (reference sequence). CDR3 nucleotides: TGTGCCAGTAGCCCGGACAGGGAATCCTACAATGAGCAGTTCTTC. Translating gives CASSPDRESYNEQFF.

The CDR3 nucleotides are TGTGCCAGCAGTCAATCCGATACGCAGTATTTT. As protein: CASSQSDTQYF. This chain uses TRBV6-1 with TRBJ2-3; no reliable D call. The V gene's germline CDR1 is MNHNS and CDR2 SASEGT. Deletions cut 5 bases from V and 6 bases from J, with 6 bases between. This CDR3 comprises 11 residues.

V and J are TRBV6-5 and TRBJ1-6, with TRBD1 identical over 9 bases. Germline-derived CDR1 and CDR2 are MNHEY and SVGAGI. CDR3 length equals 13 residues. The V and J ends lost 9 bases and 9 bases, in that order; junction bases with no gene match: 6. CDR3 region: CASLRDRASPLHF. The CDR3, as DNA: TGTGCCAGTTTACGGGACAGGGCTTCACCCCTCCACTTT.

This clone showed up just a few times. The chain employs TRBV18 and TRBJ1-2; TRBD1 agrees at 7 bases. The CDR3 extends over 18 amino acids. Germline assignment: CDR1 KGHSH and CDR2 LQKENI. Unmatched junction bases numbered 20, after V lost 2 bases and J lost 8 bases. CDR3 nucleotide sequence: TGTGCCAGCTCACCATCCCGTTTGGATTGGCCAGGGGGTCGAGGCTACACCTTC. It translates to CASSPSRLDWPGGRGYTF.

The rearrangement uses TRBV5-1 and TRBJ1-1; 8 bases match TRBD1. The J segment lost 5 bases and the V segment lost 3 bases, leaving 15 bases of the junction unmatched. The CDR3 runs 17 residues. CDR1 is SGHRS and CDR2 is YFSETQ in the germline V gene. The CDR3 DNA reads as TGCGCCAGCAGCTCGTCGGACAGGGACATATTGGGGACTGAAGCTTTCTTT. Translating it yields CASSSSDRDILGTEAFF.

The rearrangement joins TRBV28 to TRBJ2-6, with D tentatively TRBD1 (5 bases). CDR3 length: 15 amino acids. V lost 6 bases to trimming and J lost 2 bases, with 11 bases between them. Germline V lookup: CDR1 MDHEN, CDR2 SYDVKM. The DNA of the CDR3 is TGTGCCAGCAGCCCCCCAGGGACTGGGGCCAACGTCCTGACTTTC. Protein: CASSPPGTGANVLTF. The full variable domain, in which reference TRBV28 and TRBJ2-6 provide the parts outside the CDR3, is DVKVTQSSRYLVKRTGEKVFLECVQDMDHENMFWYRQDPGLGLRLIYFSYDVKMKEKGDIPEGYSVSREKKERFSLILESASTNQTSMYLCASSPPGTGANVLTFGAGSRLTVL.

V is TRBV2 and J is TRBJ1-5; tentatively, D is TRBD1 (5 bases). The V end lost 5 bases, the J end lost 2 bases, and 13 bases lay between the germline ends. CDR1 SNHLY and CDR2 FYNNEI come from the germline V gene. The CDR3 sequence is 15 residues long. The CDR3: CASSRQPGGNQPQHF. Here the CDR3 DNA reads TGTGCCAGCAGTCGACAGCCTGGAGGCAATCAGCCCCAGCATTTT.

This clone has a handful of counts. This chain joins TRBV11-2 and TRBJ2-2, with 8 bases fitting TRBD2. Germline assignment: CDR1 SGHAT and CDR2 FQNNGV. This CDR3 has 18 residues. V shed 5 bases and J 9 bases; nucleotides not matched to a gene: 20. In DNA, the CDR3 is TGTGCCAGCAGCCCAGGGGTGGGCGGGAGGTCCCCCGGACGGGAGCTGTTTTTT. This encodes CASSPGVGGRSPGRELFF.

The chain couples TRBV5-4 to TRBJ2-1, with D uncertain. The V gene lost 0 bases and the J gene lost 7 bases, with 8 bases spanning the gap. The length of the CDR3 is 13 residues. Germline V gives CDR1 SGHNT, CDR2 YYREEE (reference sequence). CDR3 sequence reads: CASSLAYTNEQFF. DNA for the CDR3: TGTGCCAGCAGCTTGGCCTATACTAATGAGCAGTTCTTC. Full variable domain (outside the CDR3, taken from reference TRBV5-4 and TRBJ2-1): ETGVTQSPTHLIKTRGQQVTLRCSSQSGHNTVSWYQQALGQGPQFIFQYYREEENGRGNFPPRFSGLQFPNYSSELNVNALELDDSALYLCASSLAYTNEQFFGPGTRLTVL.

The CDR3 reads CASSYRSGYNEQFF. In nucleotides, the CDR3 is TGTGCCAGCAGTTACCGTTCCGGCTACAATGAGCAGTTCTTC. The chain recombines TRBV6-6 with TRBJ2-1; no firm D call. The CDR3 runs to 14 residues. The ends were cut back, 2 bases at V and 3 bases at J, with 8 bases in the middle. Germline V gene sequence: CDR1 MNHNY, CDR2 SVGAGI (reference sequence).

V usage is TRBV10-3 and J usage is TRBJ2-1, with TRBD2 matching 14 bases. This CDR3 spans 16 amino acids. After removal of 7 bases from V and 5 bases from J, the junction contained 7 bases not matched to a gene. CDR1 is ENHRY, CDR2 SYGVKD, per germline. For the CDR3, the DNA is TGTGCCATCACTGGACTAGCGGGAGGAGGGAACAATGAGCAGTTCTTC. This sequence encodes CAITGLAGGGNNEQFF.

This sequence joins TRBV7-8 and TRBJ2-1; tentative D call: TRBD2 (6 bases). The V end lost 2 bases, the J end lost 6 bases, and 14 bases lay between the germline ends. The CDR3 runs to 15 residues. Looked up from germline, CDR1 is SGHVS and CDR2 is FQNEAQ. The CDR3 loop reads CASSLLLHGGNEQFF. In DNA, the CDR3 is TGTGCCAGCAGCTTACTTCTCCACGGGGGCAATGAGCAGTTCTTC.

The chain employs TRBV5-5 and TRBJ2-1, with TRBD1 matching over 10 bases. This CDR3 region has 19 residues. The germline CDR1 and CDR2 sequences are SGHKS and YYEKEE (reference sequence). V gave up 5 bases and J gave up 0 bases; unmatched junction bases: 14. As DNA, the CDR3 is TGTGCCAGCAGTTTTCGGGACAGGGGACCCCCGAGCTCCTACAATGAGCAGTTCTTC. Translation gives CASSFRDRGPPSSYNEQFF.